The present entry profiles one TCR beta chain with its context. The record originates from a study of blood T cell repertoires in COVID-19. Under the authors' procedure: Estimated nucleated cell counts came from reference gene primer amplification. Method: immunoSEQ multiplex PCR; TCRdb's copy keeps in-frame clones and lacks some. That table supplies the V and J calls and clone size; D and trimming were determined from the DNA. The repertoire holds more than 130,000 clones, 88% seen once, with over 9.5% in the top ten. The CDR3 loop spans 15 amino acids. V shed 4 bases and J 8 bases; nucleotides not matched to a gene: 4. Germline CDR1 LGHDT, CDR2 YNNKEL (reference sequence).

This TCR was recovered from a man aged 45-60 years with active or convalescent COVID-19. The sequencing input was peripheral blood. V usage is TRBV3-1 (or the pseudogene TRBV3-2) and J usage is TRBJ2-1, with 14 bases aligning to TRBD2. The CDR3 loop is CASSRLAGGLDEQFF. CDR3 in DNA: TGTGCCAGCAGCCGACTAGCGGGAGGGCTCGATGAGCAGTTCTTC.